This paragraph covers one TCR beta chain sequence. Using immunoSEQ multiplex PCR, the repertoire was profiled, and TCRdb retains in-frame clones only, with some absent. The table has tens of thousands of clones, about 88% seen once. At cycle 4 day 1, cycle 7 day 1, and baseline, blood was sampled. The germline V gene has CDR1 MDHEN and CDR2 SYDVKM. Trimming shortened V by 4 bases and J by 1 base, and 10 bases separated the two germline ends. CDR3 length: 14 residues. This entry is derived from a study of OX40 agonist ivuxolimab in advanced cancers. Study in general: Patients were treated with ivuxolimab, an agonistic anti-OX40 (CD134) antibody.

The chain combines TRBV28 with TRBJ1-1; D remains unclear. The TCR comes from an adult with an advanced solid tumor such as melanoma, head and neck, liver or kidney cancer. The sample consisted of CD4+ or CD8+ T cells sorted from blood, taken in a trial of the OX40 agonist ivuxolimab. The CDR3 region has the DNA TGTGCCAGCAGTTCGCATTTCAAGAACACTGAAGCTTTCTTT. Its protein is CASSSHFKNTEAFF.